Reported below is one TCR beta chain. No antigen is known for it. The sample originates from a study of vaccination and CD4 T cells after COVID-19. Study details: Convalescent cases comprised some 10 mild and one severe, all SARS-CoV-2 positive by nasal swab PCR.

Oncomine TCR Beta short-read sequencing was applied to DNA from cultured CD4+ T cells. TCRdb processed the PCR reads anew with MiXCR; each CDR3 protein has one entry. Of approximately 12,000 distinct CDR3 sequences in the sample, about 50% were seen once. Treatment indicated: approximately nine-day PBMC culture with coronavirus spike peptide pools or control peptides (ViraFEST assay). Peptide-pool expansion of antigen-specific T cells preceded TCR sequencing in ViraFEST. This TCR derives from a human donor who had recovered from COVID-19. The sample consisted of CD4+ T cells from blood, cultured in vitro.

CDR3 region: CASTSLPGSNQPQHF. DNA for the CDR3: TGTGCCAGCACCTCCCTTCCAGGTAGCAATCAGCCCCAGCATTTT. The rearrangement uses TRBV6-2 or TRBV6-3 and TRBJ1-5; D is ambiguous. Germline V gives CDR1 MNHEY, CDR2 SVGEGT. Deletions cut 7 bases from V and 0 bases from J, with 13 bases between. CDR3 size: 15 residues.